What follows is one T cell receptor (beta chain) and its context. After thawing and overnight rest, PBMC were stained with GMM-loaded CD1B tetramer, viability dye and anti-CD3 for sorting. C32 glucose monomycolate from Rhodococcus equi was loaded onto the CD1B tetramers. Germline CDR1 and CDR2: SGHDT and YYEEEE. V was pared by 0 bases and J by 5 bases, with 11 bases between. The CDR3 is made up of 14 amino acids. Produced via immunoSEQ multiplex PCR; TCRdb's table is partial and in-frame only. The repertoire has around 60,000 clones, around 81% of them found once; the top ten carry more than 10%. The data derive from a study of T cells in tuberculosis.

Sequenced sample: CD1b-GMM tetramer-negative cells sorted from PBMCs. This sequence joins TRBV5-6 and TRBJ2-5; no clear D gene. The TCR was taken from an adult woman with latent tuberculosis. The CDR3 nucleotides read TGTGCCAGCAGCTTGGGACTCCAAGAGGAGACCCAGTACTTC. Translated: CASSLGLQEETQYF.